One sample yielded the 14 T cell receptor beta chains listed below, sequenced in a study of T cells in Graves' hyperthyroidism and ophthalmopathy. Amplified regions were TCR beta CDR3 sequences from RNA transcripts. Researchers ran a first-round RT-PCR on the TCR CDR3 using the HTBI primer set. TCRdb redid the calling of the multiplex PCR reads with MiXCR, one entry per CDR3 protein. The repertoire holds about 620,000 distinct CDR3 sequences, with 15% to 20% as singletons. Input material: blood. Every receptor here comes from a woman in her 30s with Graves' hyperthyroidism.

This clonotype was observed at least ten times. DNA of the CDR3: TGTGCCAGCAGCTACACTATAAGCTCCTACGAGCAGTACTTC. Translated, it gives CASSYTISSYEQYF. The chain links TRBV2 to TRBJ2-7; no clear D. CDR1 SNHLY and CDR2 FYNNEI come from the germline V gene. This CDR3 spans 14 amino acids. The V end was cut by 6 bases, the J end by 0 bases, with 12 bases between.

The chain combines TRBV5-6 with TRBJ2-3; 10 bases are shared with TRBD2. CDR1 and CDR2 from the germline V gene are SGHDT and YYEEEE. V lost 4 bases and J lost 0; bases outside the gene matches: 8. This CDR3 contains 17 residues. CDR3 coding DNA: TGTGCCAGCAGCCTCACAATAGCGGGAGGTAGCACAGATACGCAGTATTTT. Protein: CASSLTIAGGSTDTQYF.

The DNA of the CDR3 is TGCAGCGTTGTAAAGACTACCCCCGGGGAGCTGTTTTTT. Translation gives CSVVKTTPGELFF. The genes are TRBV29-1 and TRBJ2-2; D might be TRBD2 (5 bases). CDR1 and CDR2 (germline): SQVTM, ANQGSEA. The CDR3 sequence is 13 residues long. V shed 4 bases and J shed 6 bases, with 12 bases lying between them.

This chain uses TRBV7-3 with TRBJ2-3; the D is unclear. The V gene lost 2 bases and the J gene lost 6 bases, with 12 bases spanning the gap. Germline-derived CDR1 and CDR2 are SGHTA and FQGTGA. The CDR3 is 14 amino acids. CDR3 loop: CASSLSPGADTQYF. The CDR3 coding sequence is TGTGCCAGCAGCTTATCTCCAGGAGCGGATACGCAGTATTTT.

This clonotype came up many times. The genes are TRBV2 and TRBJ2-2; tentative D call: TRBD1 (6 bases). Trimming removed 7 bases at V and 4 bases at J, with 13 bases between. The CDR3 is made up of 14 amino acids. Germline values: CDR1 SNHLY, CDR2 FYNNEI. The CDR3 loop is CASTPGVPTGELFF. The CDR3 DNA reads as TGTGCCAGCACCCCAGGGGTACCCACCGGGGAGCTGTTTTTT.

The table lists this clonotype with many counts. The chain has TRBV24-1 and TRBJ2-2; weak D call: TRBD1 (6 bases). CDR1 is KGHDR and CDR2 is SFDVKD in the germline V gene. The CDR3 covers 12 residues. V was pared by 12 bases and J by 0 bases, with 7 bases between. The CDR3 DNA is TGTGCCGGACAGTCGAACACCGGGGAGCTGTTTTTT. This sequence encodes CAGQSNTGELFF.

The chain couples TRBV11-2 to TRBJ2-3; 8 nucleotides agree with TRBD1. V shed 2 bases, J shed 1 base, and the junction held 2 bases outside the gene matches. CDR1 is SGHAT, CDR2 FQNNGV, per germline. The CDR3 has 15 residues. Here the CDR3 reads CASSLRGQGTDTQYF. In nucleotides, the CDR3 is TGTGCCAGCAGCTTACGGGGACAGGGCACAGATACGCAGTATTTT.

This clonotype was counted between two and nine times. The chain joins TRBV18 to TRBJ2-3; D is undetermined. Germline CDR1 is KGHSH and CDR2 is LQKENI. The germline V and J ends were trimmed by 3 bases and 1 base, with 11 bases remaining between them. The CDR3 covers 15 residues. CDR3 loop: CASSPLIGGTDTQYF. DNA of the CDR3: TGTGCCAGCTCACCCCTGATCGGCGGCACAGATACGCAGTATTTT.

The genes are TRBV25-1 and TRBJ1-5, with 8 positions matching TRBD1. CDR3 length: 13 residues. CDR1 and CDR2 (germline): MGHDK, SYGVNS. This CDR3 is CAGDRPSNQPQHF. CDR3 sequence (DNA): TGTGCTGGGGACAGGCCGAGCAATCAGCCCCAGCATTTT.

In its sample, this clonotype was seen a few times. The chain is built from TRBV10-3 and TRBJ2-1, with 15 nucleotides matching TRBD2. The CDR3 runs to 16 residues. Trimming at V came to 6 bases and at J to 4 bases, leaving 4 bases not matched to a gene. Germline CDR1 is ENHRY and CDR2 is SYGVKD. In DNA, the CDR3 is TGTGCCATCAGGGGGGGACTAGCGGGAGGTTACAATGAGCAGTTCTTC. Amino acids: CAIRGGLAGGYNEQFF.

This clonotype was seen repeatedly, ten times or more. The chain is built from TRBV24-1 and TRBJ2-1; D remains ambiguous. CDR3 length equals 16 residues. The germline CDR1 and CDR2 sequences are KGHDR and SFDVKD. The germline V and J ends were trimmed by 4 bases and 3 bases, with 15 bases remaining between them. In DNA, the CDR3 is TGTGCCACCAGTGAATCTCGTGGGGTCGACTACAATGAGCAGTTCTTC. Encoded protein: CATSESRGVDYNEQFF.

This clonotype was recorded many times. The chain couples TRBV18 to TRBJ1-2; no firm D call. The CDR3 contains 15 residues. The germline gives CDR1 KGHSH, CDR2 LQKENI. The V and J ends lost 3 bases and 6 bases respectively, with 17 bases between them. The CDR3, as DNA: TGTGCCAGCTCACCGGCCGTGGAGCCGCGCGATGGCTACACCTTC. As protein: CASSPAVEPRDGYTF.

The sample holds many counts of this clonotype. The chain couples TRBV20-1 to TRBJ2-7; D is possibly TRBD1 or TRBD2 (5 bases each). This CDR3 has 14 residues. Per germline, CDR1 DFQATT and CDR2 SNEGSKA (reference sequence). V was trimmed by 5 bases and J by 5 bases, leaving 19 bases between them. The CDR3 reads CSAEQAEEWNEQYF. In nucleotides, the CDR3 is TGCAGTGCTGAACAGGCGGAGGAGTGGAACGAGCAGTACTTC.

This clonotype was counted many times. The V and J genes are TRBV28 and TRBJ2-2; TRBD2 matches 14 bases. V trimming: 5 bases; J trimming: 6 bases; junction bases outside the gene matches: 5. The V gene's germline CDR1 is MDHEN and CDR2 SYDVKM. The CDR3 extends over 16 amino acids. The CDR3 loop is CASSPRTSGRSGELFF. The DNA of the CDR3 is TGTGCCAGCAGTCCGCGGACTAGCGGGAGGTCCGGGGAGCTGTTTTTT.